The 25 T cell receptor beta chains below come from one sample, sequenced in a study of cytomegalovirus exposure and HLA in healthy donors. It was with 60 Vbeta and 13 Jbeta primers that the PCR ran. Repertoires were generated with immunoSEQ multiplex PCR, while TCRdb's copy carries only in-frame clones and drops some. The sample lists roughly 80,000 clones; roughly 79% were seen once. Material for sequencing was PBMCs. The origin of the receptors is a woman in her twenties or thirties in good health and CMV-seronegative.

CDR3 protein: CAWSVVAGVDEQFF. In nucleotides, the CDR3 is TGTGCCTGGAGTGTAGTAGCGGGAGTTGATGAGCAGTTCTTC. The chain carries TRBV30 and TRBJ2-1, with 9 nucleotides matching TRBD2. The CDR3 has 14 amino acids. V shed 0 bases, J shed 8 bases, and the junction held 5 bases outside the gene matches. CDR1 and CDR2 (germline): GTSNPN, SVGIG (reference sequence).

V usage is TRBV5-4 and J usage is TRBJ1-1, with a possible D match to TRBD1 (6 bases). The CDR3 has 17 residues. Trimming took 4 bases from V and 0 from J, leaving 19 bases between them. CDR1 and CDR2 (germline): SGHNT, YYREEE (reference sequence). CDR3 loop: CASSPAGGAFMNTEAFF. CDR3 coding DNA: TGTGCCAGCAGCCCGGCGGGGGGGGCGTTCATGAACACTGAAGCTTTCTTT. Combining the CDR3 with reference TRBV5-4 and TRBJ1-1 gives the whole variable domain ETGVTQSPTHLIKTRGQQVTLRCSSQSGHNTVSWYQQALGQGPQFIFQYYREEENGRGNFPPRFSGLQFPNYSSELNVNALELDDSALYLCASSPAGGAFMNTEAFFGQGTRLTVV.

The chain links TRBV7-9 to TRBJ1-2, with a weak D call TRBD1 (6 bases). CDR3 length equals 14 residues. Germline V gene lookup returns CDR1 SEHNR and CDR2 FQNEAQ (reference sequence). V dropped 4 bases and J dropped 8 bases, with 17 bases sitting between them. Written as DNA, the CDR3 is TGTGCCAGCAGCTCAGGACAGCCGTTAAGAGGCTACACCTTC. The encoded protein is CASSSGQPLRGYTF. The whole variable domain, filled in from reference TRBV7-9 and TRBJ1-2, reads DTGVSQNPRHKITKRGQNVTFRCDPISEHNRLYWYRQTLGQGPEFLTYFQNEAQLEKSRLLSDRFSAERPKGSFSTLEIQRTEQGDSAMYLCASSSGQPLRGYTFGSGTRLTVV.

The chain is built from TRBV9 and TRBJ1-2, with D perhaps matching TRBD1 (6 bases). The CDR3 is 16 amino acids. Germline V gene lookup returns CDR1 SGDLS and CDR2 YYNGEE. Trimming took off 0 bases at V and 0 bases at J, with 12 bases between the two ends. CDR3 sequence: CASSVGGGATNYGYTF. The CDR3 bases are TGTGCCAGCAGCGTAGGAGGGGGTGCTACTAACTATGGCTACACCTTC.

This clone was seen just once. V is TRBV6-1 and J is TRBJ1-5, with D tentatively TRBD1 (5 bases). With 6 bases removed from V and 2 bases from J, the gap between germline ends came to 11 bases. Looked up from germline, CDR1 is MNHNS and CDR2 is SASEGT. The CDR3 is 14 amino acids. The CDR3, as DNA: TGTGCCAGCAGCCCCGGGGGGGGCAATCAGCCCCAGCATTTT. It translates to CASSPGGGNQPQHF.

V usage is TRBV7-8 and J usage is TRBJ1-2; D unclear. V lost 6 bases and J 0 bases, leaving 23 bases between the germline ends. The CDR3 totals 18 residues. CDR1 SGHVS and CDR2 FQNEAQ come from the germline V gene. The CDR3 coding sequence is TGTGCCAGCAGTCGACATGGCGGAGGGCGCGGGGCTAACTATGGCTACACCTTC. Translated, it gives CASSRHGGGRGANYGYTF.

The chain links TRBV9 to TRBJ1-1; no firm D call. V was cut by 4 bases and J by 7 bases, with 11 bases left in between. Germline assignment: CDR1 SGDLS and CDR2 YYNGEE. This CDR3 has 12 residues. As DNA, the CDR3 is TGTGCCAGCAGCTCCGCGGCTGGTGAAGCTTTCTTT. This encodes CASSSAAGEAFF.

The chain links TRBV5-4 to TRBJ2-3, with unresolved D. Germline CDR1 SGHNT, CDR2 YYREEE (reference sequence). V was cut by 5 bases and J by 2 bases, with 24 bases left in between. The CDR3 contains 18 residues. In nucleotides, the CDR3 is TGTGCCAGCAGGGCTATGGCGAGGATGGCGTACCCCACAGATACGCAGTATTTT. It translates to CASRAMARMAYPTDTQYF. The full variable domain, in which reference TRBV5-4 and TRBJ2-3 provide the parts outside the CDR3, is ETGVTQSPTHLIKTRGQQVTLRCSSQSGHNTVSWYQQALGQGPQFIFQYYREEENGRGNFPPRFSGLQFPNYSSELNVNALELDDSALYLCASRAMARMAYPTDTQYFGPGTRLTVL.

J is TRBJ2-1 and V is TRBV19; TRBD1 matches 11 bases. Per the germline V gene, CDR1 is LNHDA and CDR2 is SQIVND (reference sequence). With 7 bases clipped from V and 4 bases from J, the junction kept 6 bases outside the gene matches. The CDR3 contains 15 residues. CDR3 DNA: TGTGCCAGTATAGGGACAGGGGGTCCTTACAATGAGCAGTTCTTC. As protein: CASIGTGGPYNEQFF.

The chain links TRBV19 to TRBJ2-1; 10 positions agree with TRBD2. Trimming removed 6 bases from V and 4 bases from J; junction bases left unmatched: 15. The CDR3 loop spans 18 amino acids. Germline-derived CDR1 and CDR2 are LNHDA and SQIVND (reference sequence). The CDR3 is CASRGEGATSGAYNEQFF. CDR3 DNA: TGTGCCAGTAGGGGGGAGGGGGCAACTAGCGGGGCTTACAATGAGCAGTTCTTC.

The rearrangement uses TRBV5-1 and TRBJ1-5, with D uncertain. V shed 0 bases and J shed 3 bases, with 4 bases lying between them. Per the germline V gene, CDR1 is SGHRS and CDR2 is YFSETQ. The CDR3 consists of 13 residues. The CDR3 here is CASSLAVNQPQHF. Here the CDR3 DNA reads TGCGCCAGCAGCTTGGCAGTCAATCAGCCCCAGCATTTT.

The genes are TRBV7-8 and TRBJ2-1; D ambiguous. In germline, CDR1 is SGHVS, CDR2 FQNEAQ. There are 10 residues in the CDR3. Trimming pared 4 bases from V and 10 bases from J, leaving 5 bases between. CDR3 nucleotides: TGTGCCAGCAGCTCCCGGGAGCAGTTCTTC. It translates to CASSSREQFF.

The chain employs TRBV7-3 and TRBJ1-1; tentative D call: TRBD1 (6 bases). V lost 5 bases to trimming and J lost 1 base, with 8 bases between them. Germline CDR1 is SGHTA and CDR2 is FQGTGA. There are 13 residues in the CDR3. The CDR3 here is CASSQGQNTEAFF. As DNA, the CDR3 is TGTGCCAGCAGCCAGGGACAGAACACTGAAGCTTTCTTT.

CDR3 sequence reads: CASSHGTDGNTIYF. The DNA for the CDR3 is TGTGCCAGCAGTCACGGGACAGATGGAAACACCATATATTTT. J is TRBJ1-3 and V is TRBV7-8; TRBD1 agrees at 7 bases. Unmatched junction bases numbered 5, after V lost 6 bases and J lost 3 bases. The CDR3 runs 14 residues. Germline CDR1 reads SGHVS; CDR2 reads FQNEAQ.

J is TRBJ1-2 and V is TRBV7-9; no definite D call. Trimming stripped 7 bases from V and 0 bases from J, with 18 bases between. CDR3 size: 16 residues. Germline V gene data show CDR1 as SEHNR and CDR2 as FQNEAQ (reference sequence). Here the CDR3 reads CASNPFGGSTNYGYTF. As DNA, the CDR3 is TGTGCCAGCAACCCTTTCGGCGGCAGCACTAACTATGGCTACACCTTC.

The rearrangement links TRBV14 to TRBJ2-1; 13 bases line up with TRBD2. Trimming cost V 3 bases and J 9 bases; bases outside gene matches: 11. The CDR3 is made up of 17 amino acids. Germline assignment: CDR1 SGHDN and CDR2 FVKESK. CDR3 in amino acids: CASSHPEGTSGRVEQFF. The DNA for the CDR3 is TGTGCCAGCAGCCACCCCGAGGGAACTAGCGGGAGGGTTGAGCAGTTCTTC.

V is TRBV28 and J is TRBJ2-3; 10 bases map to TRBD1. The trim removed 5 bases at V and 3 bases at J, leaving 8 bases unmatched. This CDR3 contains 16 residues. Germline CDR1 MDHEN, CDR2 SYDVKM. The CDR3 nucleotides are TGTGCCAGCAGTACCCGGACAGGGGGAGGGACAGATACGCAGTATTTT. Translating it yields CASSTRTGGGTDTQYF.

The rearrangement links TRBV18 to TRBJ1-1; D possibly corresponds to TRBD1 (5 bases). V lost 2 bases, J lost 2 bases, and 12 bases lay in between. CDR1 is KGHSH and CDR2 is LQKENI in the germline V gene. This CDR3 is built from 15 residues. CDR3 amino acids: CASSPASTANTEAFF. The DNA of the CDR3 is TGTGCCAGCTCACCAGCCTCGACAGCAAACACTGAAGCTTTCTTT.

This clone was detected only once. CDR3 in DNA: TGTGCCAGCAGCTTAGGGCCGGGACAGCTCTATGGCTACACCTTC. Its translation: CASSLGPGQLYGYTF. V is TRBV7-2 and J is TRBJ1-2; 7 bases are a match to TRBD1. The CDR3 contains 15 residues. J gave up 4 bases and V 1 base, and 6 bases lay outside the gene matches. Germline lookup yields CDR1 SGHTA and CDR2 FQGNSA.

Turning to this clone: Likely a read error: the CDR3 ends without its conserved phenylalanine or tryptophan. In nucleotides, the CDR3 is TGTGCCGGACGAAGCGGAGGGAGCACTGAAGCTTTCTCT. Translating it yields CAGRSGGSTEAFS. The chain uses TRBV28 and TRBJ1-1; D not certain. V dropped 11 bases and J dropped 4 bases, with 17 bases sitting between them. The CDR3 has 13 amino acids. The germline CDR1 and CDR2 sequences are MDHEN and SYDVKM.

J is TRBJ2-7 and V is TRBV15; TRBD2 is a possible D gene (5 bases). The CDR3 contains 15 residues. CDR1 is LNHNV and CDR2 is YYDKDF in the germline V gene (reference sequence). The V end was cut by 0 bases, the J end by 2 bases, with 11 bases between. CDR3 DNA: TGTGCCACCAGCAGAGATCGCGGGCTCCCCTACGAGCAGTACTTC. It encodes CATSRDRGLPYEQYF.

The chain joins TRBV15 to TRBJ1-5; 7 bases match TRBD1. This CDR3 has 15 amino acids. V lost 6 bases to trimming and J lost 4 bases; unmatched junction nucleotides: 9. Germline V lookup: CDR1 LNHNV, CDR2 YYDKDF (reference sequence). CDR3 amino acids: CATSLQGKGNQPQHF. In DNA form, the CDR3 reads TGTGCCACCAGTCTACAGGGGAAGGGAAATCAGCCCCAGCATTTT.

Note on this clone: The germline gene is not matched at one end of the junction; a read error may be the cause. The chain has TRBV6-5 and TRBJ1-3, with D possibly matching TRBD1 (6 bases). The CDR3 consists of 12 residues. The germline V gene has CDR1 MNHEY and CDR2 SVGAGI. The CDR3 loop reads CASSYGGGGVDF. The CDR3 DNA follows: TGTGCCAGCAGTTACGGGGGCGGAGGAGTAGATTTT.

The V gene is TRBV29-1, the J gene TRBJ2-1, with 7 bases identical to TRBD1. Germline V CDR1 and CDR2: SQVTM, ANQGSEA. CDR3 length equals 15 residues. The ends lost 7 bases at V and 1 base at J; junction bases unmatched: 10. The CDR3 sequence: CSAPSPGQSYNEQFF. Written as DNA, the CDR3 is TGCAGCGCCCCGTCTCCGGGACAGTCCTACAATGAGCAGTTCTTC.

The V gene is TRBV7-9, the J gene TRBJ2-7, with TRBD2 identical over 7 bases. Germline trimming cut 3 bases from V and 6 bases from J; bases unmatched to any gene: 11. The CDR3 has 15 residues. The germline CDR1 and CDR2 sequences are SEHNR and FQNEAQ (reference sequence). The CDR3 here is CASSLAGASIPEQYF. CDR3 sequence (DNA): TGTGCCAGCAGCTTGGCGGGAGCTAGTATCCCCGAGCAGTACTTC.